This TCR beta chain was sequenced for a study of graft-versus-host responses after intestinal transplantation. Study context: Recipients were all induced with anti-thymocyte globulin, then given tacrolimus and steroids for approximately 3 years. Study results and caveats: Graft-donor T cell macrochimerism coincided with high graft-versus-host to host-versus-graft clonal ratios in allografts. Early post-transplant HvG declines were associated with peak circulating GvH clone levels. The marrow of recipients harbored GvH clones, and ileum or blood showed some of them first.

Clones were read by immunoSEQ multiplex PCR, and TCRdb kept only the in-frame ones, dropping some. The sample has about 86,000 clones, more than 85% seen once. In the case of this clone: The target antigen is unknown.

This sequence was found in a human donor who received an intestinal transplant. This sample comprised unstimulated CD8+ T cells sorted from spleen or lymph node cells, obtained before intestinal transplant.

The CDR3 DNA is TGTGCCTCTAGCGGGAGTAAAAATGAGCAGTTCTTC. This encodes CASSGSKNEQFF. The J gene is TRBJ2-1, the V gene TRBV7-6; 10 bases agree with TRBD2. CDR3 length: 12 residues. Germline trimming cut 11 bases from V and 7 bases from J; bases unmatched to any gene: 5. The germline V gene has CDR1 SGHVS and CDR2 FNYEAQ.